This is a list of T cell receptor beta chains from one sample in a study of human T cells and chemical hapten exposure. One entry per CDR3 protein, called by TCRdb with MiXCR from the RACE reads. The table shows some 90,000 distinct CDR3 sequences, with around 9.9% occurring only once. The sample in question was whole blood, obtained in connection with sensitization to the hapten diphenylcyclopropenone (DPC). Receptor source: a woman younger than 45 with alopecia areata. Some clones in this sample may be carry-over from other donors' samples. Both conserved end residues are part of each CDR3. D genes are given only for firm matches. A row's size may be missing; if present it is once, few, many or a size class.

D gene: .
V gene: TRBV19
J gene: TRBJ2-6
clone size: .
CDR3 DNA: TGTGCCACTGGTTCGGCAGACTTCTTCTCTGGGGCCAACGTCCTGACTTTC
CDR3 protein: CATGSADFFSGANVLTF

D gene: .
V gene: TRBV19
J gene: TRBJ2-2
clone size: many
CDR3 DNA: TGTGCCATTGGTCCGGGGACCGGGGAGCTGTTTTTT
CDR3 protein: CAIGPGTGELFF

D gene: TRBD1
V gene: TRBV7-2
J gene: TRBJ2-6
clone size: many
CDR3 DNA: TGTGCCAGCAGCATACAGGGGTCAGGGGCCAACGTCCTGACTTTC
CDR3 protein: CASSIQGSGANVLTF

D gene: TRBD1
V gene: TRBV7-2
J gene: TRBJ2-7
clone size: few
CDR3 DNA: TGTGCCAGCAGCTTAACCGGGACAGGGCGCTCCTACGAGCAGTACTTC
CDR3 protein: CASSLTGTGRSYEQYF

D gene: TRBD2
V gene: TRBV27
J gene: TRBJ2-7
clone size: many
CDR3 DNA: TGTGCCAGCAGGGCCGGCGGGGGTTACGAGCAGTACTTC
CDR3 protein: CASRAGGGYEQYF

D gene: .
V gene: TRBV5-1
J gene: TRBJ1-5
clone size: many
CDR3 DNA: TGCGCCAGCAGCTTGATCGCTGGCAATCAGCCCCAGCATTTT
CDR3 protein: CASSLIAGNQPQHF

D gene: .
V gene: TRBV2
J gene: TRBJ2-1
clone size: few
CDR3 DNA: TGTGCCAGCAGACGGGACAACTACAATGAGCAGTTCTTC
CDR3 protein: CASRRDNYNEQFF

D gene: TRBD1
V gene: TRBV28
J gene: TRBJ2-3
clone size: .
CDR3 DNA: TGTGCCAGCAGTTGGGACAGGGGGCGCACAGATACGCAGTATTTT
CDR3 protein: CASSWDRGRTDTQYF

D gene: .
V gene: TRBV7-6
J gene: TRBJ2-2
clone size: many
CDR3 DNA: TGTGCCAGCAGGGTAGCGTCGTCGACCGGGGAGCTGTTTTTT
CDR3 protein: CASRVASSTGELFF

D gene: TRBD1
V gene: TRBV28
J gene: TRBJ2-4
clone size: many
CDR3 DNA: TGTGCCAGCAGTTCCCCAGGGGGCAAAGATGGAAACATTCAGTACTTC
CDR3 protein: CASSSPGGKDGNIQYF

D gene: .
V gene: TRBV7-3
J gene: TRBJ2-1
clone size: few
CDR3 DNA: TGTGCCAGCAGCTCTCGGTCTAGCGCGAATTATGCTGAGCAGTTCTTC
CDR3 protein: CASSSRSSANYAEQFF

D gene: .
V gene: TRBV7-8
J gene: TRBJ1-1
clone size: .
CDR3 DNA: TGTGCCAGCAGCTACTCGGCAGGGGCGAACACTGAAGCTTTCTTT
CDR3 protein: CASSYSAGANTEAFF

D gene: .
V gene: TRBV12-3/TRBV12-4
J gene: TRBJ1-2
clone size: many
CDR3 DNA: TGTGCCAGCAGTTTACAGGAAAAGTATGGCTACACCTTC
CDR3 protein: CASSLQEKYGYTF

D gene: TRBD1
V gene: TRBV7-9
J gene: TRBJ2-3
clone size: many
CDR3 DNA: TGTGCCAGCAGCACCCTCCGTCAGGGGGCCTACACAGATACGCAGTATTTT
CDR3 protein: CASSTLRQGAYTDTQYF

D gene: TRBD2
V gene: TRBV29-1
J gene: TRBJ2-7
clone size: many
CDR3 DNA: TGCAGCGTTGCGCTAGCGGGAGGGCCATACGAGCAGTACTTC
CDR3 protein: CSVALAGGPYEQYF

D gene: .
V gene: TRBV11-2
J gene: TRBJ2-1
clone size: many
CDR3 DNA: TGTGCCAGCAGCTTGAGCCGACCAAGCTATGAGCAGTTCTTC
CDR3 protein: CASSLSRPSYEQFF

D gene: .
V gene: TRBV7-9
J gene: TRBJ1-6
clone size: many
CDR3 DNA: TGTGCCAGCAGCGGTCAACAGGGTCCGGAGAATTCACCCCTCCACTTT
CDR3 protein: CASSGQQGPENSPLHF

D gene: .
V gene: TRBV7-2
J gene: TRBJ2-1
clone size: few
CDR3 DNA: TGTGCCAGCAGTCGAGAGCGGACCCCTCGAAATGAGCAGTTCTTC
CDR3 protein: CASSRERTPRNEQFF

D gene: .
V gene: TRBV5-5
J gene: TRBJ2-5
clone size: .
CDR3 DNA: TGTGCCAGCAGCCCGTATCAGGGGCAAGAGACCCAGTACTTC
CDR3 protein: CASSPYQGQETQYF

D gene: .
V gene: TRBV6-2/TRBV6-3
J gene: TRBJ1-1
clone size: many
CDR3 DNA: TGTGCCAGCAGTTATGGGACGATCACCGAAGCTTTCTTT
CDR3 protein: CASSYGTITEAFF

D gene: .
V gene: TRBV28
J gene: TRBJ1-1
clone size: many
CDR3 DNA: TGTGCCAGCAGTCAGATCAACACTGAAGCTTTCTTT
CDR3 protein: CASSQINTEAFF

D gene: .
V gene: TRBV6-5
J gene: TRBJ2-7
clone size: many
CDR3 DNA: TGTGCCAGCAGTTACTCGGTGCCGGCGGACGAGCAGTACTTC
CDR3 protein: CASSYSVPADEQYF

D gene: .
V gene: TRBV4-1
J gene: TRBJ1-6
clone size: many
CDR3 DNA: TGCGCCAGCAGCCAGAATTCACCCCTCCACTTT
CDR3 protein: CASSQNSPLHF

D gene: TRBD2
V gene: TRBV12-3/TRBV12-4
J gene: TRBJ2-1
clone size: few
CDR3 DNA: TGTGCCAGCAGTTTTGGGACTAGCGGGACGCGCAATGAGCAGTTCTTC
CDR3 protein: CASSFGTSGTRNEQFF

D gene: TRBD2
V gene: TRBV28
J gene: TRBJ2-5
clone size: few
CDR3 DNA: TGTGCCAGCAGTCTTTCTAGCGGGAGTGAGATCCAGTACTTC
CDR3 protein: CASSLSSGSEIQYF

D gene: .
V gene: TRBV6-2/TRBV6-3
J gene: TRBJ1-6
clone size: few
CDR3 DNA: TGTGCCAGCAGTTACCGTCAGGGTGGAATTTCACCCCTCCACTTT
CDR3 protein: CASSYRQGGISPLHF

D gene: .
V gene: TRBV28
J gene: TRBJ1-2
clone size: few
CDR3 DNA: TGTGCCAACAGTTTTAGTGTCCAGAACTATGGCTACACCTTC
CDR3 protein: CANSFSVQNYGYTF

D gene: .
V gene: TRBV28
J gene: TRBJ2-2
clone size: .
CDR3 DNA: TGTGCCAGCATGAGGGACACCGGGGAGCTGTTTTTT
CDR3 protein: CASMRDTGELFF

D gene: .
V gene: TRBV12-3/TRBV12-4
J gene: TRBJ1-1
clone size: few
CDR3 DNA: TGTGCCAGCAGGATAAAGGGTGGTGAAGCTTTCTTT
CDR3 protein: CASRIKGGEAFF

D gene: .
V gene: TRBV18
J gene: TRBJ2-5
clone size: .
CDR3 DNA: TGTGCCAGCTCACCGTTCGGTGAAGAGACCCAGTACTTC
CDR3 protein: CASSPFGEETQYF

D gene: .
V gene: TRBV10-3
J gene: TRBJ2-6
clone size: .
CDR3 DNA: TGTGCCATCACAGGAGGGATACTATCTGGGGCCAACGTCCTGACTTTC
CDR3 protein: CAITGGILSGANVLTF

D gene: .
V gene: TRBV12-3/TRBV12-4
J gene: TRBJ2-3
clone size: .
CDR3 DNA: TGTGCCAGCAGTTTGCGCCAGGGGACGACAGATACGCAGTATTTT
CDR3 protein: CASSLRQGTTDTQYF

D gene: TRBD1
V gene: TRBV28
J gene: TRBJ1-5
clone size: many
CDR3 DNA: TGTGCCAGCAGTTCACTCCGGGACAGGGGCGGGCAGCCCCAGCATTTT
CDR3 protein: CASSSLRDRGGQPQHF

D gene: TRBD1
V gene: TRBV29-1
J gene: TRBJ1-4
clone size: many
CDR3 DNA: TGCAGCGTGATTACAGGGGGCGCCGGTGAAAAACTGTTTTTT
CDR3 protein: CSVITGGAGEKLFF

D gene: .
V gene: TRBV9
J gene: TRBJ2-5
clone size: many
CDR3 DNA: TGTGCCAGCAGCCCGCGGACAGCTGCCCAAGAGACCCAGTACTTC
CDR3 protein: CASSPRTAAQETQYF

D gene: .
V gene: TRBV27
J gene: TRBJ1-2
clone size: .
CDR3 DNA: TGTGCCAGCAGTTTAGCGGGCAGGCACTATGGCTACACCTTC
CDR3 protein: CASSLAGRHYGYTF

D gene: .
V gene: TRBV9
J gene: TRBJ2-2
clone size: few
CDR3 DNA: TGTGCCAGCTCCCGGGGTTTCGGGACCGGGGAGCTGTTTTTT
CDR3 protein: CASSRGFGTGELFF

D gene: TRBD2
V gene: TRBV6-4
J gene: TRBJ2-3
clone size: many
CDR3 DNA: TGTGCCAGCAGTGACTCGGGACTAGCCACAGATACGCAGTATTTT
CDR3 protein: CASSDSGLATDTQYF

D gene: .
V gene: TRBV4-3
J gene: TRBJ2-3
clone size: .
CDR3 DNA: TGCGCCAGCAGCCAATGGACGGGTGACACAGATACGCAGTATTTT
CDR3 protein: CASSQWTGDTDTQYF

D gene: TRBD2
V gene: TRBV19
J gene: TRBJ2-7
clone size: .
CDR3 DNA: TGTGCCAGTAGTAGTTATGATAGCGGGACCTACGAGCAGTACTTC
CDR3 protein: CASSSYDSGTYEQYF

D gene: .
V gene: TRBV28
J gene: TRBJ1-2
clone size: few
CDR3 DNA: TGTGCCAGCAGTTTAACAGACGGGCGTGGCTACACCTTC
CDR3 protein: CASSLTDGRGYTF

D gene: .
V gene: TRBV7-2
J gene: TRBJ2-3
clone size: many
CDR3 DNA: TGTGCCAGCAGCTTCAGCACAGATACGCAGTATTTT
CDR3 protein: CASSFSTDTQYF

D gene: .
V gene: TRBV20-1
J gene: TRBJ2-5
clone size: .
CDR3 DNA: TGCAGTGCTAGGACAAGGTGGACAGTTCAAGAGACCCAGTACTTC
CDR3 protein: CSARTRWTVQETQYF

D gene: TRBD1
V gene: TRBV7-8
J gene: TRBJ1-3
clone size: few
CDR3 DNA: TGTGCCAGCAGCGCACCTGGAGGACAGGGCTCTGGAAACACCATATATTTT
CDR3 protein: CASSAPGGQGSGNTIYF

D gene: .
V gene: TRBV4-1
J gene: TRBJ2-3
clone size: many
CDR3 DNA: TGCGCCAGCAGCCAAGACGCGGGTCCCACAGATACGCAGTATTTT
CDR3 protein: CASSQDAGPTDTQYF

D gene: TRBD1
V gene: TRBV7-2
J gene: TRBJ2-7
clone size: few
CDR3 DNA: TGTGCCAGCAGAAGGGGGCCCTACGAGCAGTACTTC
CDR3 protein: CASRRGPYEQYF

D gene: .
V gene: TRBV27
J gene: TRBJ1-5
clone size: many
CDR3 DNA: TGTGCCAGCAGTTTCTATAGAAATCAGCCCCAGCATTTT
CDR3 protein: CASSFYRNQPQHF

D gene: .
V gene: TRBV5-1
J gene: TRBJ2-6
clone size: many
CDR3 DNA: TGCGCCAGCAGCTTGGCAGGGGAGCGGAGCCCTGCCCTCTGGGCCAACGTCCTGACTTTC
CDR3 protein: CASSLAGERSPALWANVLTF